The present T cell receptor beta chain was sequenced within a study of response to subunit inactivated influenza vaccine. Notes on the study in general: It was suggested by the authors that few new T cells are recruited by each seasonal influenza vaccination.

Each CDR3 protein gets one entry after TCRdb re-called the RT-PCR reads with MiXCR. Counted here are 500,000 or so distinct CDR3 sequences, approximately 16% occurring once; the ten biggest clones make up 3% to 3.5%. The CDR3 runs 14 residues. Germline loops: CDR1 LGHNA, CDR2 YSLEER. Trimming left V 2 bases short and J 4 bases short, with 11 bases between. This clonotype was counted between two and nine times. As yet, its antigen is unknown. The rearrangement links TRBV4-3 to TRBJ1-1; the D is unclear. Sequenced material: CD4+ T cells sorted from PBMCs, taken less than 30 months after vaccination. This sequence was found in a man between 50 and 75 years old who received an inactivated influenza vaccine. The DNA for the CDR3 is TGCGCCAGCAGCCAATGGGAGGGCGGCACTGAAGCTTTCTTT. This gives the protein CASSQWEGGTEAFF.